This TCR beta chain was observed in a study of OX40 agonist ivuxolimab in advanced cancers. This CDR3 region has 14 residues. The ends were cut back, 4 bases at V and 8 bases at J, with 15 bases in the middle. Germline lookup yields CDR1 SGHNT and CDR2 YYREEE (reference sequence). Of note for this clone: Its cognate antigen is unknown.

Study-level points and caveats: Among expanded peripheral T cells, antigen specificity went undetermined.

TCRdb's table, derived via immunoSEQ multiplex PCR, lists solely in-frame clones and lacks some. The sample has about 58,000 clones; approximately 86% are singletons. The J gene is TRBJ1-4, the V gene TRBV5-4, with a weak D call TRBD1 (5 bases). The sequence derives from an adult with an advanced solid tumor such as melanoma, head and neck, liver or kidney cancer. Here the sequenced sample was CD4+ or CD8+ T cells sorted from blood, taken in a trial of the OX40 agonist ivuxolimab. The CDR3 bases are TGTGCCAGCAGCAAGGACACCTGGGGAGAAAAACTGTTTTTT. Its protein is CASSKDTWGEKLFF.